This is a list of T cell receptor beta chains from one sample in a study of cytomegalovirus exposure and HLA in healthy donors. Profiled with immunoSEQ multiplex PCR; TCRdb holds only in-frame clones, not every one. This table holds 170,000 or so clones, less than 90% found once. The sample was PBMCs. These receptors were obtained from a boy between 2 and 10 years old in good health and CMV-seronegative. The CDR3 runs from the conserved cysteine through the conserved F or W. Expanded clones get a size class; other rows say once, few or many, or leave the size out.

CDR3 protein	V gene	clone size	J gene
CASSVEVLGTSTGELFF	TRBV9	NA	TRBJ2-2
CASSPSRVAGETQYF	TRBV5-4	NA	TRBJ2-5
CAWSSRDPGEKLFF	TRBV30	NA	TRBJ1-4
CATSRVPPAEAFF	TRBV15	NA	TRBJ1-1
CASGGGRDSNQPQHF	TRBV12-5	NA	TRBJ1-5
CASSSFTGELFF	TRBV6-5	NA	TRBJ2-2
CASSGAREDTQYF	TRBV6-1	NA	TRBJ2-3
CASSLALLQGKVEAFF	TRBV5-1	NA	TRBJ1-1
CASSSTGFSEAFF	TRBV7-9	NA	TRBJ1-1
CASSFVLAGEETQYF	TRBV7-9	NA	TRBJ2-5
CASSLGYYEQYF	TRBV5-6	NA	NA
CASSRTGSRETQYF	TRBV10-2	NA	TRBJ2-5
CASSIGEDTEAFF	TRBV19	NA	TRBJ1-1
CASQGATYNEQFF	TRBV6-5	NA	TRBJ2-1
CASSFGASSYNSPLHF	TRBV27	NA	TRBJ1-6
CASSIRSSGSSYEQYF	TRBV19	NA	TRBJ2-7
CAIRASGIYEQYF	TRBV10-3	NA	TRBJ2-7
CASSSGVGAYGYTF	TRBV11-2	NA	TRBJ1-2
CASRMTGDRTDTQYF	TRBV5-1	few	TRBJ2-3
CASSLTGANEKLFF	TRBV5-1	once	TRBJ1-4
CASSQVVKVLETNEKLFF	TRBV4-1	NA	TRBJ1-4
CASRGLAGRTDTQYF	TRBV19	NA	TRBJ2-3
CASSVNGGIGNTIYF	TRBV5-4	NA	TRBJ1-3
CASSIGPGGEGHYGYTF	TRBV19	NA	TRBJ1-2
CSAQGQVFDLISYNEQFF	TRBV29-1	once	TRBJ2-1
CAWSVGLISVSEAFF	TRBV30	NA	TRBJ1-1
CASSLRIGDRVTGEQFF	TRBV13	NA	TRBJ2-1
CAWRLGQGMDEQYF	TRBV30	NA	TRBJ2-7
CASKRDRNSGNTIYF	TRBV19	once	TRBJ1-3
CASSKTSGLAKNIQYF	TRBV5-4	NA	TRBJ2-4
CASKPQGSYEQYF	TRBV19	NA	TRBJ2-7
CAWSTGQGGETQYF	TRBV30	NA	TRBJ2-5
CASSPTGGTAKNIQYF	TRBV5-1	NA	TRBJ2-4
CASSGGQGRVPFF	TRBV25-1	NA	TRBJ2-1
CASSVALSSTDTQYF	TRBV9	NA	TRBJ2-3
CAIRDNRGPYNEQFF	TRBV10-3	NA	TRBJ2-1
CASSFRDRPTYEQYF	TRBV7-9	NA	TRBJ2-7
CASNPRLNNEQFF	TRBV2	NA	TRBJ2-1
CASSPLGQGSTEAFF	TRBV18	NA	TRBJ1-1
CASSLNVFEEETQYF	TRBV27	NA	TRBJ2-5
CSARGLYEQFF	TRBV20-1	NA	TRBJ2-1
CASSPAGFTDTQYF	TRBV6-5	NA	TRBJ2-3
CASRRSGVHSNQPQHF	TRBV19	NA	TRBJ1-5
CASSRASGRTEETQYF	TRBV7-8	NA	TRBJ2-5
CASSQDRLAGHYEQYF	TRBV4-1	NA	TRBJ2-7
CASSEFFLAGGEQYF	TRBV6-1	NA	TRBJ2-7
CASSTTSGDTDTQYF	TRBV19	NA	TRBJ2-3
CASSADRGRWNEQFF	TRBV9	NA	TRBJ2-1
CASSTLAGGPDTQYF	TRBV6-4	once	TRBJ2-3
CASSPQTGQNTEAFF	TRBV9	NA	TRBJ1-1
CASTQGIATGELFF	TRBV27	NA	TRBJ2-2
CASSLRQYNEQFF	TRBV5-4	NA	TRBJ2-1
CASSFLRGETQYF	TRBV5-1	NA	TRBJ2-5
CASTAGQGIVYGYTF	TRBV6-1	NA	TRBJ1-2
CASSLAGQGAAYEKLFF	TRBV5-1	few	TRBJ1-4